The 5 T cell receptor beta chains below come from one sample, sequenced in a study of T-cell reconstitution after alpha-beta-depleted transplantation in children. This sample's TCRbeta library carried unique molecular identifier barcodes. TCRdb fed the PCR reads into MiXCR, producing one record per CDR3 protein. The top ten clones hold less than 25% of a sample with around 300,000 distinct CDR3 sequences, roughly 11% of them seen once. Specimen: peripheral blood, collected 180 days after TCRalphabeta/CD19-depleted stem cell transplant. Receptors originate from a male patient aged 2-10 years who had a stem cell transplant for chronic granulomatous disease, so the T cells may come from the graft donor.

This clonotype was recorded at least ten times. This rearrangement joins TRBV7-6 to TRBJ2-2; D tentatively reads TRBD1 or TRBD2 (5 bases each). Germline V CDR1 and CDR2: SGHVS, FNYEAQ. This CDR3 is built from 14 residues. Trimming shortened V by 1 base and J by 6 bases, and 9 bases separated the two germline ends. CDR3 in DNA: TGTGCCAGCAGCTTAGGGACGGGACCCGGGGAGCTGTTTTTT. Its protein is CASSLGTGPGELFF.

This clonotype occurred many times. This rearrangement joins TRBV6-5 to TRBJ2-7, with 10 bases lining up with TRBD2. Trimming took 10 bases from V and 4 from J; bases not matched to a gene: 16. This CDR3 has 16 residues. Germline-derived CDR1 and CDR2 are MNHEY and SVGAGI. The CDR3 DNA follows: TGTGCCACCCGAGCGGCTAGCGGGAGTAGGTCGTACGAGCAGTACTTC. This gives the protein CATRAASGSRSYEQYF.

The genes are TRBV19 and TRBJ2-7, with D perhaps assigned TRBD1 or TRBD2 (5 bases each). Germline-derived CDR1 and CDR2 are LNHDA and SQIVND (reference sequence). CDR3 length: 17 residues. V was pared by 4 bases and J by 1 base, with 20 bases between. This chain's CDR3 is CASSTSRGRSSSYEQYF. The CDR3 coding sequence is TGTGCCAGTAGTACCTCCCGGGGCAGAAGCTCATCCTACGAGCAGTACTTC.

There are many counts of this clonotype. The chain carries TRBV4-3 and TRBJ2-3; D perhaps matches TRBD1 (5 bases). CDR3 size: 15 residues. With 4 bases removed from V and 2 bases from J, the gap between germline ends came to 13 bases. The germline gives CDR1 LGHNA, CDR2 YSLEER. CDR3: CASSPRWTLTDTQYF. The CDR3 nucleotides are TGCGCCAGCAGCCCAAGATGGACACTCACAGATACGCAGTATTTT.

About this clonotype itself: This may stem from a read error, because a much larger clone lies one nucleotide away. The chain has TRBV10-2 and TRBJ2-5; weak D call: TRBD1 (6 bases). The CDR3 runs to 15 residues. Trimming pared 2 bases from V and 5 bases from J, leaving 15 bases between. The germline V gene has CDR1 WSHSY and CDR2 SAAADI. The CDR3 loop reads CASSEKDRRRETQYF. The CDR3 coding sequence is TGCGCCAGCAGTGAGAAAGACAGGCGGCGGGAGACCCAGTACTTC.